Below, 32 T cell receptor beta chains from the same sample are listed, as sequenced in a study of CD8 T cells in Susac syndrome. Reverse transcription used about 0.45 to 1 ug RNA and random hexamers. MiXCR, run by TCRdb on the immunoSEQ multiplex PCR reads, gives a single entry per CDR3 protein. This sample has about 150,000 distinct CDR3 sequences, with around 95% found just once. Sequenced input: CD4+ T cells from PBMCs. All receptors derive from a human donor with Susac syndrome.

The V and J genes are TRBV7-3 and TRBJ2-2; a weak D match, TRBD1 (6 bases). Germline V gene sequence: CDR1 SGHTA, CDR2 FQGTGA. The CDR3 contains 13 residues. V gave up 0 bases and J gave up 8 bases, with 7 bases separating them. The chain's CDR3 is CASSLTTGGELFF. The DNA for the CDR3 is TGTGCCAGCAGCTTAACAACAGGGGGGGAGCTGTTTTTT.

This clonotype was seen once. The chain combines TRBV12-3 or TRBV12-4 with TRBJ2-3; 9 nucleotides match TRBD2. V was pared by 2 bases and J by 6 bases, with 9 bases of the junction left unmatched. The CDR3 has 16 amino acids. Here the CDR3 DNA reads TGTGCCAGCAGTTTACGGAGCGGGGGGCCTACTGATACGCAGTATTTT. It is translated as CASSLRSGGPTDTQYF.

For the CDR3, the DNA is TGCGCCAGCAGCCTCGAAACAGGGATGGGCACTGAAGCTTTCTTT. This sequence encodes CASSLETGMGTEAFF. The chain is built from TRBV4-1 and TRBJ1-1; the D gene is possibly TRBD1 (6 bases). V gave up 4 bases and J gave up 4 bases, with 16 bases separating them. The length of the CDR3 is 15 residues. Germline V gene lookup returns CDR1 MGHRA and CDR2 YSYEKL.

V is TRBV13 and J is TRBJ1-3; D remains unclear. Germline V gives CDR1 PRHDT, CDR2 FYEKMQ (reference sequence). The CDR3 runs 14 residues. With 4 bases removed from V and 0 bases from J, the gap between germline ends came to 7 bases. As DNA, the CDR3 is TGTGCCAGCAGCTGGACTAGCTCTGGAAACACCATATATTTT. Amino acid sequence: CASSWTSSGNTIYF.

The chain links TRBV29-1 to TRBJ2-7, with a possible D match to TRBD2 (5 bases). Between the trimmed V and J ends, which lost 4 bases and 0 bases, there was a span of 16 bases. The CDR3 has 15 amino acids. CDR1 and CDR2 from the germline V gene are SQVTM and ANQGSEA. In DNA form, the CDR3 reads TGCAGCGTTGGTGGGCGGAGGCTGGGCTCCTACGAGCAGTACTTC. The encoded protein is CSVGGRRLGSYEQYF.

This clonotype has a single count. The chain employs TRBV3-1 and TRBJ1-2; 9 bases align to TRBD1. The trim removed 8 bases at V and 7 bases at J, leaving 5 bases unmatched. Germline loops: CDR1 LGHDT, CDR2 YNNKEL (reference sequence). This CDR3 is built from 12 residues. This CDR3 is CASRQGESGYTF. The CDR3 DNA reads TGTGCCAGCCGACAGGGGGAGTCTGGCTACACCTTC.

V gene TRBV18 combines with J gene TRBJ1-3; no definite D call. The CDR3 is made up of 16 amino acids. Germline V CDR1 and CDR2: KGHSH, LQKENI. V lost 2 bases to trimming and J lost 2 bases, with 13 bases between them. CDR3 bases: TGTGCCAGCTCACCAGCCGAGGGAAGACCTGGAAACACCATATATTTT. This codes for CASSPAEGRPGNTIYF.

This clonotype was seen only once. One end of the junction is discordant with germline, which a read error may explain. CDR3: CAPHTQTQCF. The CDR3 DNA reads TGTGCCCCGCACACCCAGACCCAGTGCTTC. The chain combines TRBV24-1 with TRBJ2-5; no reliable D call. CDR3 length equals 10 residues. CDR1 and CDR2 (germline): KGHDR, SFDVKD.

CDR3 in DNA: TGTGCCAGCAGCTTTCAGAGCACAGATACGCAGTATTTT. As protein: CASSFQSTDTQYF. The V call is TRBV7-9, the J call TRBJ2-3; the D is unclear. Per the germline V gene, CDR1 is SEHNR and CDR2 is FQNEAQ (reference sequence). The CDR3 is 13 amino acids. V gave up 3 bases and J gave up 0 bases, with 4 bases separating them.

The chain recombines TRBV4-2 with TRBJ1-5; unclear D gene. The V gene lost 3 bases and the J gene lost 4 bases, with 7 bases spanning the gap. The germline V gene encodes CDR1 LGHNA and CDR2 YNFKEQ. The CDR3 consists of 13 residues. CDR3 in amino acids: CASSQERNQPQHF. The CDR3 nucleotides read TGTGCCAGCAGCCAGGAGAGGAATCAGCCCCAGCATTTT.

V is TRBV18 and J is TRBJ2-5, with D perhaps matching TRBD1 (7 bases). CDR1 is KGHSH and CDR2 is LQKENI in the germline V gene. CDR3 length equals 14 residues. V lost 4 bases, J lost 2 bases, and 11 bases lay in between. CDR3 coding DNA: TGTGCCAGCTCACAGGGGGGACAGCAAGAGACCCAGTACTTC. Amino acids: CASSQGGQQETQYF.

CDR3 sequence: CSVNRGEDTQYF. The DNA of the CDR3 is TGCAGTGTTAACAGGGGCGAGGATACGCAGTATTTT. The chain recombines TRBV20-1 with TRBJ2-3; 7 bases fit TRBD1. The CDR3 runs to 12 residues. Trimming removed 7 bases from V and 6 bases from J; junction bases left unmatched: 7. The V gene's germline CDR1 is DFQATT and CDR2 SNEGSKA (reference sequence).

The CDR3 DNA is TGTGCCAGCTCACCGAGGACTGAAGCTTTCTTT. It specifies CASSPRTEAFF. This chain links TRBV18 with TRBJ1-1, with D unresolved. Germline V gene data show CDR1 as KGHSH and CDR2 as LQKENI. V lost 3 bases and J lost 5, with 4 bases in between. The CDR3 loop spans 11 amino acids.

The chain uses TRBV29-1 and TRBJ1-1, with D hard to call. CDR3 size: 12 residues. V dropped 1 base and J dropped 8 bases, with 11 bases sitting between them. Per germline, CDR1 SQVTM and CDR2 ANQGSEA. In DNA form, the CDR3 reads TGCAGCGTTGAAGGTAGCTCGGGGGAAGCTTTCTTT. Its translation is CSVEGSSGEAFF.

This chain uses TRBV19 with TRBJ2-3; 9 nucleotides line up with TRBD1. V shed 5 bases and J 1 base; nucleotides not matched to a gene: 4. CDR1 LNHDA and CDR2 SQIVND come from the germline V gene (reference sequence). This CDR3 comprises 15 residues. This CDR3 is CASSPRTGGTDTQYF. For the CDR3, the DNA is TGTGCCAGTAGTCCCCGGACAGGGGGCACAGATACGCAGTATTTT.

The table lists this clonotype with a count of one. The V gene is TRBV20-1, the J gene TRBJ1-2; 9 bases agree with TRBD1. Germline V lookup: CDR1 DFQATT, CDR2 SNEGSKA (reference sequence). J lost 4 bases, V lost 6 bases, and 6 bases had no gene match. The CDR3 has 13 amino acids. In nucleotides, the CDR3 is TGCAGTGCCGGGGGACAGGGCTTCTATGGCTACACCTTC. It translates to CSAGGQGFYGYTF.

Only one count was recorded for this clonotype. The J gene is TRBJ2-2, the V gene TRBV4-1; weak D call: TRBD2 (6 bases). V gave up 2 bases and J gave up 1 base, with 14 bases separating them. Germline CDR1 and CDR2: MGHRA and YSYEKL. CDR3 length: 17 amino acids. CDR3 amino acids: CASSQRGQGGNTGELFF. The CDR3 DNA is TGCGCCAGCAGCCAAAGAGGTCAGGGAGGGAACACCGGGGAGCTGTTTTTT.

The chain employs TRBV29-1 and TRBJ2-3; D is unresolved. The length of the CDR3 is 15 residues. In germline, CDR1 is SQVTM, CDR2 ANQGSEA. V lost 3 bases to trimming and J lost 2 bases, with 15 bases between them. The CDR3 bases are TGCAGCGTTGACCGTCTGGGGTCAAACACAGATACGCAGTATTTT. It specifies CSVDRLGSNTDTQYF.

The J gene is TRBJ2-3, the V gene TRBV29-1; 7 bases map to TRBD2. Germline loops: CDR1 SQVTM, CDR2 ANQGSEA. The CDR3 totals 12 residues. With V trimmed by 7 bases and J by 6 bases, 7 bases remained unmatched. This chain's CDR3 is CSASGGLDTQYF. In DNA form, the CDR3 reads TGCAGCGCCTCGGGGGGATTGGATACGCAGTATTTT.

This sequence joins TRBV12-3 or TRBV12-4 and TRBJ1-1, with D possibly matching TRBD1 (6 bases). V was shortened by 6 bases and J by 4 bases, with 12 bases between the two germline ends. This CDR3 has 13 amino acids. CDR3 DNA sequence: TGTGCCAGCAGCTTTGGAGGGGGCACTGAAGCTTTCTTT. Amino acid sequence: CASSFGGGTEAFF.

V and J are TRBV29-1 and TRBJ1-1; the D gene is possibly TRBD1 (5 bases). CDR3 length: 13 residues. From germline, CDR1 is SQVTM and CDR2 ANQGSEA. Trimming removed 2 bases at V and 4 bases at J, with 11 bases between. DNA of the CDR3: TGCAGCGTTGAATCCCAGGGCCTCACTGAAGCTTTCTTT. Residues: CSVESQGLTEAFF.

CDR3 in amino acids: CASSQGAPVQPQHF. The CDR3 DNA reads TGTGCCAGCAGTCAGGGGGCGCCGGTTCAGCCCCAGCATTTT. The chain recombines TRBV2 with TRBJ1-5; 8 nucleotides match TRBD1. With 5 bases clipped from V and 6 bases from J, the junction kept 6 bases outside the gene matches. The V gene's germline CDR1 is SNHLY and CDR2 FYNNEI. This CDR3 region has 14 residues.

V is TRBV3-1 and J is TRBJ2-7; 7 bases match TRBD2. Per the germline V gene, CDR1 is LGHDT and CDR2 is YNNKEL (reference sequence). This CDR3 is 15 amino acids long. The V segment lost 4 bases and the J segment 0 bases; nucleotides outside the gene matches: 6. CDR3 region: CASSLGGGSSYEQYF. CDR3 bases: TGTGCCAGCAGCCTCGGTGGCGGGAGCTCCTACGAGCAGTACTTC.

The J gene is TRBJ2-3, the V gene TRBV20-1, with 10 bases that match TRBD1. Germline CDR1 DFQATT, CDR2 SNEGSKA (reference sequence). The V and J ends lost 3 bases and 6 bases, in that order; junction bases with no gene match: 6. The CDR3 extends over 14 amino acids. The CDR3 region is CSARETGGLDTQYF. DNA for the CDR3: TGCAGTGCTAGGGAGACAGGGGGCCTCGATACGCAGTATTTT.

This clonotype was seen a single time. CDR3 coding DNA: TGTGCCAGCAGCCTACAGGGGTTCGGTCAGACCCAGTACTTC. This codes for CASSLQGFGQTQYF. The chain has TRBV14 and TRBJ2-5, with 7 bases fitting TRBD1. V lost 4 bases and J lost 6; bases outside the gene matches: 8. Germline V CDR1 and CDR2: SGHDN, FVKESK. The CDR3 length is 14 residues. Using reference TRBV14 and TRBJ2-5 for the parts outside the CDR3, the full variable domain is EAGVTQFPSHSVIEKGQTVTLRCDPISGHDNLYWYRRVMGKEIKFLLHFVKESKQDESGMPNNRFLAERTGGTYSTLKVQPAELEDSGVYFCASSLQGFGQTQYFGPGTRLLVL.

CDR3 amino acids: CSARPPGGGSYEQYF. CDR3 nucleotides: TGCAGTGCTAGACCACCGGGAGGAGGCTCCTACGAGCAGTACTTC. The chain uses TRBV20-1 and TRBJ2-7, with TRBD2 identical over 7 bases. The germline V gene has CDR1 DFQATT and CDR2 SNEGSKA (reference sequence). V trimming: 2 bases; J trimming: 0 bases; junction bases outside the gene matches: 7. The CDR3 loop spans 15 amino acids.

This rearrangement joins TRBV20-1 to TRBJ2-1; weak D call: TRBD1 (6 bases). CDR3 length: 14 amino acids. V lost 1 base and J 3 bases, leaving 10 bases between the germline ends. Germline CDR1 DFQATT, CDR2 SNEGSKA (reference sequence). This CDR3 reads CSARGAGVYNEQFF. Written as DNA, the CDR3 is TGCAGTGCTAGAGGGGCAGGGGTCTACAATGAGCAGTTCTTC.

Here the CDR3 reads CASSLGSDPYGYTF. CDR3 sequence (DNA): TGTGCCAGCAGCTTGGGGTCAGACCCCTATGGCTACACCTTC. This rearrangement joins TRBV5-8 to TRBJ1-2; no clear D gene. Germline values: CDR1 SGHTS, CDR2 YDEGEE. V lost 0 bases, J lost 4 bases, and 10 bases lay in between. This CDR3 region has 14 residues.

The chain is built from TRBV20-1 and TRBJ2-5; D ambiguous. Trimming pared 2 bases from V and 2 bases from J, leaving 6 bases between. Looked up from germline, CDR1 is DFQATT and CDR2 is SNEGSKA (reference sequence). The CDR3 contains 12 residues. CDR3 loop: CSARIGQETQYF. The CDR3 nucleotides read TGCAGTGCTAGAATTGGGCAAGAGACCCAGTACTTC.

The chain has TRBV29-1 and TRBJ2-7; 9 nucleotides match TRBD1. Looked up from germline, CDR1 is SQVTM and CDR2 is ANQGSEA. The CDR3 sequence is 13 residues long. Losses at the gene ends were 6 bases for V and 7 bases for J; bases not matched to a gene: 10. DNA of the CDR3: TGCAGCGTCCGGACAGGGGCTTCCGGGGAGCAGTACTTC. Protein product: CSVRTGASGEQYF.

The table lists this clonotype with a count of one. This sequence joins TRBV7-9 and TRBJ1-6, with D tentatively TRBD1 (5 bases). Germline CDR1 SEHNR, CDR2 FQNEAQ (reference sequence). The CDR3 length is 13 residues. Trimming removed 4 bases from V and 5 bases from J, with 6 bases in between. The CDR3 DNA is TGTGCCAGCAGCTCGGGGGATAATTCACCCCTCCACTTT. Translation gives CASSSGDNSPLHF.

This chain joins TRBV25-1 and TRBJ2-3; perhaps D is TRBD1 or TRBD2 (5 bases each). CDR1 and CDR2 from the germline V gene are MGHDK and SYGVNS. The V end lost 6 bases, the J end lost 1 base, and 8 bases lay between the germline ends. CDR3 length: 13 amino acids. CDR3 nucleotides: TGTGCCAGCAGAGGGGACGGCACAGATACGCAGTATTTT. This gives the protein CASRGDGTDTQYF.